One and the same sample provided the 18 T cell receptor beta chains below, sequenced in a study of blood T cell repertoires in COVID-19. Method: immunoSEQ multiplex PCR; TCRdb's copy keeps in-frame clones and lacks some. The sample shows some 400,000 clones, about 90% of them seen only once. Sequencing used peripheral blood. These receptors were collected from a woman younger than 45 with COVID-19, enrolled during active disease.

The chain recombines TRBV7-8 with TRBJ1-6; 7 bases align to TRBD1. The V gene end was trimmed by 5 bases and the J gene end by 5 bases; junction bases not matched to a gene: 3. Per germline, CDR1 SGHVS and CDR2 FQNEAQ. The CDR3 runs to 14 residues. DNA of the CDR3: TGTGCCAGCAGCCCTGACAGGGATAATTCACCCCTCCACTTT. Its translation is CASSPDRDNSPLHF.

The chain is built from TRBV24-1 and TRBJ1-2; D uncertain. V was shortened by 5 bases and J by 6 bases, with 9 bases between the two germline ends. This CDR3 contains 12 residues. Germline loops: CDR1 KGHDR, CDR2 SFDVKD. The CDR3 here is CATSGQENGYTF. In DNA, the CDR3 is TGTGCCACCAGTGGACAAGAAAATGGCTACACCTTC.

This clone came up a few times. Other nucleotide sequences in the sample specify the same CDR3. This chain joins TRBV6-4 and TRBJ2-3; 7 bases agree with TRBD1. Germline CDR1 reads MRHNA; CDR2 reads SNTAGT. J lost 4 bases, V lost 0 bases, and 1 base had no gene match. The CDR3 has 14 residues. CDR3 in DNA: TGTGCCAGCAGTGACTCCCAGGGGGCAGATACGCAGTATTTT. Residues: CASSDSQGADTQYF.

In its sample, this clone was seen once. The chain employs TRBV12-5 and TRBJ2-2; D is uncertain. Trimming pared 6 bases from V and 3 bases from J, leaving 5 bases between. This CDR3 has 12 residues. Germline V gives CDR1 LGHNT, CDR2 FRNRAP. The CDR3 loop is CASGRDTGELFF. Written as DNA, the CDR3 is TGTGCTAGTGGAAGAGACACCGGGGAGCTGTTTTTT. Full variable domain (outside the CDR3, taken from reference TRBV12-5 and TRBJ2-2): DARVTQTPRHKVTEMGQEVTMRCQPILGHNTVFWYRQTMMQGLELLAYFRNRAPLDDSGMPKDRFSAEMPDATLATLKIQPSEPRDSAVYFCASGRDTGELFFGEGSRLTVL.

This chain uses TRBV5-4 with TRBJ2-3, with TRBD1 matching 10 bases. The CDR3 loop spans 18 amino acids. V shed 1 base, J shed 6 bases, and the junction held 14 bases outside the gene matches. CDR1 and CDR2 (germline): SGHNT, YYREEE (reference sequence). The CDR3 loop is CASSLSTMAGQGRDTQYF. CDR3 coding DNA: TGTGCCAGCAGCTTGTCCACCATGGCGGGACAGGGGAGGGATACGCAGTATTTT.

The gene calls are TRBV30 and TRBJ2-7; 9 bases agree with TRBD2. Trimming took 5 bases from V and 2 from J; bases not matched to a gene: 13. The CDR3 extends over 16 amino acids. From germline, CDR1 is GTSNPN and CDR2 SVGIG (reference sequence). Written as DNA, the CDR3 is TGTGCCTGGGACCGGAATGCGGGAGGGGCCACCTACGAGCAGTACTTC. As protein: CAWDRNAGGATYEQYF.

The CDR3, as DNA: TGCAGCGCCGAAACGACTAGCCGCGGGGAGCTGTTTTTT. Protein product: CSAETTSRGELFF. This chain uses TRBV29-1 with TRBJ2-2; 7 nucleotides agree with TRBD2. Germline V gives CDR1 SQVTM, CDR2 ANQGSEA. The CDR3 runs 13 residues. V shed 7 bases and J 7 bases; nucleotides not matched to a gene: 9.

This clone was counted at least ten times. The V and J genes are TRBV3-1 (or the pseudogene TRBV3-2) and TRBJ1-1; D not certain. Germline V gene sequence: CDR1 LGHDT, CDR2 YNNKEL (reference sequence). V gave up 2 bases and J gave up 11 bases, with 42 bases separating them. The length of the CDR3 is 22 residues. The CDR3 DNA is TGTGCCAGCAGCCAACGATCCCTTATAGAAGACCCAGCAGGTAGAGTTATCTTGCTGGCTTTCTTT. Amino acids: CASSQRSLIEDPAGRVILLAFF.

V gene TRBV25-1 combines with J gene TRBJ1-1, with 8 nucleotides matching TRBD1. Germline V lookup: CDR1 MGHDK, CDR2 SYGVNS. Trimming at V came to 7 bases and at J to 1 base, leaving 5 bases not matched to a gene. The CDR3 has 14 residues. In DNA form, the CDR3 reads TGTGCCAGCAAGGTGGGGACAGGGAACACTGAAGCTTTCTTT. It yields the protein CASKVGTGNTEAFF.

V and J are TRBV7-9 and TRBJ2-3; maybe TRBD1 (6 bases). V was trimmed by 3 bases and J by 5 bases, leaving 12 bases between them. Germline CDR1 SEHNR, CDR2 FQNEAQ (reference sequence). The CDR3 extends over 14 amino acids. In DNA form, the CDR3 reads TGTGCCAGCAGCTTCACAGGGCCCCAAGATACGCAGTATTTT. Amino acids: CASSFTGPQDTQYF.

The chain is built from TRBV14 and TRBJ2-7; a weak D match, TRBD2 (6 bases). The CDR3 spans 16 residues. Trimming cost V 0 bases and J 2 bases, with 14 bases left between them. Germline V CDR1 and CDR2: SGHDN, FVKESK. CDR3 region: CASSQDFLTGAYEQYF. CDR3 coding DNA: TGTGCCAGCAGCCAAGATTTCCTTACGGGAGCCTACGAGCAGTACTTC.

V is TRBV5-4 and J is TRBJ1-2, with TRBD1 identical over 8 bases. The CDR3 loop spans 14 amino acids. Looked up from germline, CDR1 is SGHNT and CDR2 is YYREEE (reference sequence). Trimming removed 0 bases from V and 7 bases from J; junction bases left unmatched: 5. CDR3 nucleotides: TGTGCCAGCAGCTTGGGGGACAGGTTGGGTGGCTACACCTTC. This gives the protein CASSLGDRLGGYTF.

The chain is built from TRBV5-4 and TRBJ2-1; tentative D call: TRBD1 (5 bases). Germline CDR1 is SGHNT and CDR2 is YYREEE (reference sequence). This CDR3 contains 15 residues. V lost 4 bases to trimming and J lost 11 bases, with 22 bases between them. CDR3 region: CASSLATAPTRKQFF. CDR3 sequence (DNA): TGTGCCAGCAGCCTGGCGACAGCCCCTACAAGGAAGCAGTTCTTC.

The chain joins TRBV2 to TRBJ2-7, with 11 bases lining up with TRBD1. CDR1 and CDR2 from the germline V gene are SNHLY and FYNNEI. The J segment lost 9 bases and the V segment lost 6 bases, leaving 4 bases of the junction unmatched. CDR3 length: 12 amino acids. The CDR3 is CASRGTGGLQYF. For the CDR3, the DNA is TGTGCCAGCAGGGGGACAGGGGGATTGCAGTACTTC. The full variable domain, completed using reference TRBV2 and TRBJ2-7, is EPEVTQTPSHQVTQMGQEVILRCVPISNHLYFYWYRQILGQKVEFLVSFYNNEISEKSEIFDDQFSVERPDGSNFTLKIRSTKLEDSAMYFCASRGTGGLQYFGPGTRLTVT.

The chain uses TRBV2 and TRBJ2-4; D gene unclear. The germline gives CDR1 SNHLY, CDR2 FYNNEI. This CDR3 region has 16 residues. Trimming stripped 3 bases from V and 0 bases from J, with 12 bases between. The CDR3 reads CASSEETSVAKNIQYF. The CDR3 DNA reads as TGTGCCAGCAGTGAGGAGACCTCCGTAGCCAAAAACATTCAGTACTTC.

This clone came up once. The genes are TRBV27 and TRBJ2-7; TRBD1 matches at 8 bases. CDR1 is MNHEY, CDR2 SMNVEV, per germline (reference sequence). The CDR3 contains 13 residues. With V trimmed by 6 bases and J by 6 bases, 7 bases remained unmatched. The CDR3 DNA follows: TGTGCCAGCAGCCTGGACAGGGTTAGCGAGCAGTACTTC. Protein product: CASSLDRVSEQYF.

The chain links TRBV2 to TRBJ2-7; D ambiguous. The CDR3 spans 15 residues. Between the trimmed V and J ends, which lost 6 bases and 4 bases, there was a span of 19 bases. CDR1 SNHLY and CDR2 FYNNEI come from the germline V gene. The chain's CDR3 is CASRDDTPYGYEQYF. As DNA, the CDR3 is TGTGCCAGCAGGGATGACACCCCCTACGGATACGAGCAGTACTTC.

CDR3 amino acids: CASSGLAGITDTQYF. The CDR3, as DNA: TGTGCCAGCAGCGGACTAGCGGGGATAACAGATACGCAGTATTTT. This chain uses TRBV3-1 (or the pseudogene TRBV3-2) with TRBJ2-3; TRBD2 matches at 12 bases. V was clipped by 5 bases and J by 3 bases; unmatched bases: 3. Germline values: CDR1 LGHDT, CDR2 YNNKEL (reference sequence). CDR3 size: 15 residues.